The 25 T cell receptor beta chains reported below all come from one sample, sequenced in a study of blood T cell repertoires in COVID-19. Assay: immunoSEQ multiplex PCR; the TCRdb copy retains only in-frame clones and omits some. Of some 80,000 clones listed, 82% are singletons. The sample consisted of peripheral blood. The source of these receptors is a human donor in a cohort sampled during active COVID-19.

In this sample, this clone turned up once. This rearrangement joins TRBV21-1 to TRBJ2-7; the table calls TRBD2, which could not be checked here. TRBV21-1 is deemed a pseudogene. The CDR3 has 15 residues. CDR3: CASSKAGGQSYEQYF. The CDR3 nucleotides are TGTGCCAGCAGCAAAGCGGGGGGGCAGTCCTACGAGCAGTACTTC.

This chain joins TRBV5-1 and TRBJ2-5, with D possibly matching TRBD2 (6 bases). Germline values: CDR1 SGHRS, CDR2 YFSETQ. The germline V and J ends were trimmed by 2 bases and 1 base, with 12 bases remaining between them. The CDR3 has 15 residues. The CDR3: CASSLRGGVQETQYF. CDR3 bases: TGCGCCAGCAGCTTAAGGGGAGGCGTCCAAGAGACCCAGTACTTC. Supplemented by reference TRBV5-1 and TRBJ2-5, the full variable domain reads KAGVTQTPRYLIKTRGQQVTLSCSPISGHRSVSWYQQTPGQGLQFLFEYFSETQRNKGNFPGRFSGRQFSNSRSEMNVSTLELGDSALYLCASSLRGGVQETQYFGPGTRLLVL.

This chain joins TRBV7-9 and TRBJ2-7, with a weak D call TRBD1 (5 bases). The V end was cut by 8 bases, the J end by 0 bases, with 14 bases between. Per the germline V gene, CDR1 is SEHNR and CDR2 is FQNEAQ (reference sequence). The CDR3 runs to 14 residues. As DNA, the CDR3 is TGTGCCAGCGGGGCAGGTTCTAGCTCCTACGAGCAGTACTTC. Translating it yields CASGAGSSSYEQYF. The entire variable domain, with the rest obtained from reference TRBV7-9 and TRBJ2-7, is as follows: DTGVSQNPRHKITKRGQNVTFRCDPISEHNRLYWYRQTLGQGPEFLTYFQNEAQLEKSRLLSDRFSAERPKGSFSTLEIQRTEQGDSAMYLCASGAGSSSYEQYFGPGTRLTVT.

The rearrangement uses TRBV27 and TRBJ2-3; D unclear. Looked up from germline, CDR1 is MNHEY and CDR2 is SMNVEV (reference sequence). The CDR3 sequence is 17 residues long. Trimming took off 3 bases at V and 3 bases at J, with 19 bases between the two ends. The CDR3 region is CASSFLPLPPLTDTQYF. The CDR3 DNA is TGTGCCAGCAGTTTCTTGCCTCTACCCCCGCTAACAGATACGCAGTATTTT.

This clone was detected a few times. The chain is built from TRBV19 and TRBJ2-7; D possibly corresponds to TRBD2 (5 bases). Germline-derived CDR1 and CDR2 are LNHDA and SQIVND (reference sequence). The CDR3 has 15 amino acids. Trimming shortened V by 1 base and J by 2 bases, and 12 bases separated the two germline ends. CDR3 sequence reads: CASSIAADFPYEQYF. Here the CDR3 DNA reads TGTGCCAGTAGTATAGCAGCGGACTTCCCCTACGAGCAGTACTTC.

CDR3 sequence reads: CATTGAGTGGNEQYF. The CDR3 DNA follows: TGTGCCACGACAGGAGCCGGGACAGGGGGCAACGAGCAGTACTTC. J is TRBJ2-7 and V is TRBV10-3; 12 bases map to TRBD1. CDR1 is ENHRY, CDR2 SYGVKD, per germline. CDR3 length: 15 amino acids. V gave up 10 bases and J gave up 5 bases; unmatched junction bases: 12.

The rearrangement links TRBV11-2 to TRBJ2-5, with 8 bases lining up with TRBD1. CDR1 and CDR2 from the germline V gene are SGHAT and FQNNGV. The CDR3 is 14 amino acids. V lost 4 bases and J lost 1; bases outside the gene matches: 2. CDR3 region: CASSSTGGQETQYF. CDR3 coding DNA: TGTGCCAGCAGCTCTACAGGGGGCCAAGAGACCCAGTACTTC. Drawing the rest from reference TRBV11-2 and TRBJ2-5, the complete variable domain is EAGVAQSPRYKIIEKRQSVAFWCNPISGHATLYWYQQILGQGPKLLIQFQNNGVVDDSQLPKDRFSAERLKGVDSTLKIQPAKLEDSAVYLCASSSTGGQETQYFGPGTRLLVL.

The rearrangement links TRBV7-2 to TRBJ2-7; 12 nucleotides agree with TRBD2. The CDR3 loop spans 15 amino acids. Germline CDR1 SGHTA, CDR2 FQGNSA. After removal of 5 bases from V and 3 bases from J, the junction contained 5 bases not matched to a gene. CDR3 nucleotide sequence: TGTGCCAGCAGCCCTAGCGGGGGGGCCGGCTACGAGCAGTACTTC. It specifies CASSPSGGAGYEQYF. Full variable domain (missing parts from reference TRBV7-2 and TRBJ2-7): GAGVSQSPSNKVTEKGKDVELRCDPISGHTALYWYRQSLGQGLEFLIYFQGNSAPDKSGLPSDRFSAERTGGSVSTLTIQRTQQEDSAVYLCASSPSGGAGYEQYFGPGTRLTVT.

This clone came up once. The chain carries TRBV11-2 and TRBJ2-1, with TRBD2 matching over 7 bases. This CDR3 is built from 16 residues. Germline values: CDR1 SGHAT, CDR2 FQNNGV. V shed 5 bases, J shed 0 bases, and the junction held 7 bases outside the gene matches. The CDR3 region is CASSPGTTSSYNEQFF. CDR3 nucleotides: TGTGCCAGCAGCCCCGGGACTACCAGCTCCTACAATGAGCAGTTCTTC.

This rearrangement joins TRBV4-1 to TRBJ1-2; possible D gene TRBD1, 5 bases. V was cut by 3 bases and J by 4 bases, with 12 bases left in between. Germline V gene data show CDR1 as MGHRA and CDR2 as YSYEKL. CDR3 length: 14 amino acids. The CDR3 region has the DNA TGCGCCAGCAGCCAGGAACAGGACCTCTATGGCTACACCTTC. Its translation is CASSQEQDLYGYTF.

DNA of the CDR3: TGTGCCAGCAGCTTATCAGGGATCACTGAAGCTTTCTTT. Translation gives CASSLSGITEAFF. J is TRBJ1-1 and V is TRBV11-3, with a weak D call TRBD1 (5 bases). V lost 2 bases, J lost 4 bases, and 8 bases lay in between. This CDR3 is built from 13 residues. Per germline, CDR1 SGHNT and CDR2 YENEEA.

This clone was found a few times. The genes are TRBV6-5 and TRBJ2-7; D is possibly TRBD2 (6 bases). The ends were cut back, 4 bases at V and 3 bases at J, with 10 bases in the middle. This CDR3 comprises 13 residues. Germline V CDR1 and CDR2: MNHEY, SVGAGI. The CDR3 here is CASSFAGYYEQYF. The CDR3 bases are TGTGCCAGCAGTTTTGCGGGGTACTACGAGCAGTACTTC.

This clone was detected only once. CDR3 residues: CATSAPPGQGNTGELFF. The CDR3 nucleotides are TGTGCCACCAGTGCCCCTCCAGGACAGGGTAACACCGGGGAGCTGTTTTTT. This chain joins TRBV24-1 and TRBJ2-2, with TRBD1 identical over 8 bases. Germline CDR1 and CDR2: KGHDR and SFDVKD. Trimming cost V 5 bases and J 2 bases; bases outside gene matches: 9. The length of the CDR3 is 17 residues.

This clone turned up a few times. The CDR3 region is CASSLDSSLRELFF. DNA for the CDR3: TGTGCCAGCAGCTTAGACAGTAGCCTCCGGGAGCTGTTTTTT. The chain has TRBV11-2 and TRBJ2-2; D remains unclear. Between the trimmed V and J ends, which lost 0 bases and 9 bases, there was a span of 11 bases. The length of the CDR3 is 14 residues. Germline CDR1 SGHAT, CDR2 FQNNGV.

The chain is built from TRBV7-9 and TRBJ1-6, with a weak D call TRBD1 (6 bases). Germline CDR1 reads SEHNR; CDR2 reads FQNEAQ (reference sequence). This CDR3 region has 15 residues. Trimming took 5 bases from V and 5 from J, leaving 13 bases between them. CDR3 sequence (DNA): TGTGCCAGCAGCCAAAGGGGGGGTAATAATTCACCCCTCCACTTT. Its translation is CASSQRGGNNSPLHF. The full variable domain, in which reference TRBV7-9 and TRBJ1-6 provide the parts outside the CDR3, is DTGVSQNPRHKITKRGQNVTFRCDPISEHNRLYWYRQTLGQGPEFLTYFQNEAQLEKSRLLSDRFSAERPKGSFSTLEIQRTEQGDSAMYLCASSQRGGNNSPLHFGNGTRLTVT.

The rearrangement joins TRBV2 to TRBJ1-3; 7 bases align to TRBD1. The CDR3 extends over 14 amino acids. CDR1 is SNHLY and CDR2 is FYNNEI in the germline V gene. V was clipped by 6 bases and J by 3 bases; unmatched bases: 5. The CDR3 bases are TGTGCCAGCAGGGTGAGGACAGGTGGAAACACCATATATTTT. Residues: CASRVRTGGNTIYF.

This chain links TRBV18 with TRBJ2-6; D is possibly TRBD2 (6 bases). Germline-derived CDR1 and CDR2 are KGHSH and LQKENI. The CDR3 sequence is 18 residues long. Trimming shortened V by 5 bases and J by 0 bases, and 17 bases separated the two germline ends. The CDR3 DNA sequence: TGTGCCAGCTCAACCCGTACAGGAGGGAGCTCTGGGGCCAACGTCCTGACTTTC. This codes for CASSTRTGGSSGANVLTF.

The chain links TRBV10-3 to TRBJ1-1, with D perhaps matching TRBD1 (5 bases). CDR3 length equals 18 residues. CDR1 and CDR2 from the germline V gene are ENHRY and SYGVKD. V was trimmed by 6 bases and J by 1 base, leaving 24 bases between them. The CDR3 nucleotides are TGTGCCATCAGGCGGCCGACAGCCATCAGTCCGGGGAACACTGAAGCTTTCTTT. Amino acids: CAIRRPTAISPGNTEAFF.

A single count supports this clone. Different DNA sequences within this sample yield the same CDR3. V usage is TRBV3-1 (or the pseudogene TRBV3-2) and J usage is TRBJ1-6; no clear D. This CDR3 region has 13 residues. CDR1 and CDR2 (germline): LGHDT, YNNKEL (reference sequence). V shed 4 bases and J shed 6 bases, with 7 bases lying between them. CDR3 sequence (DNA): TGTGCCAGCAGCCCCGTTCGTAATTCACCCCTCCACTTT. Translated: CASSPVRNSPLHF.

The chain uses TRBV7-9 and TRBJ2-1, with D possibly TRBD1 on 6 matching bases. Germline CDR1 reads SEHNR; CDR2 reads FQNEAQ (reference sequence). This CDR3 comprises 15 residues. V lost 2 bases to trimming and J lost 4 bases, with 12 bases between them. Here the CDR3 reads CASSLRWTEYNEQFF. The CDR3 region has the DNA TGTGCCAGCAGCTTAAGGTGGACAGAATACAATGAGCAGTTCTTC.

The chain links TRBV11-1 to TRBJ2-2; D gene unclear. The CDR3 spans 15 residues. Trimming took off 5 bases at V and 0 bases at J, with 10 bases between the two ends. Germline loops: CDR1 SGHAT, CDR2 FQDESV (reference sequence). Here the CDR3 DNA reads TGTGCCAGCAGCCTTAGTAGAGCGAACACCGGGGAGCTGTTTTTT. This encodes CASSLSRANTGELFF. Based on the CDR3 plus reference TRBV11-1 and TRBJ2-2, the full variable domain is EAEVAQSPRYKITEKSQAVAFWCDPISGHATLYWYRQILGQGPELLVQFQDESVVDDSQLPKDRFSAERLKGVDSTLKIQPAELGDSAMYLCASSLSRANTGELFFGEGSRLTVL.

The chain carries TRBV12-3 or TRBV12-4 and TRBJ1-2; 7 bases are a match to TRBD1. CDR3 length: 12 residues. With 6 bases clipped from V and 7 bases from J, the junction kept 5 bases outside the gene matches. CDR3 in amino acids: CASRPGGSGYTF. CDR3 nucleotide sequence: TGTGCCAGCAGACCAGGGGGTAGTGGCTACACCTTC.

The chain recombines TRBV24-1 with TRBJ2-2; possibly TRBD2 for D (6 bases). Per germline, CDR1 KGHDR and CDR2 SFDVKD. V shed 4 bases and J shed 5 bases, with 7 bases lying between them. The CDR3 length is 13 residues. The CDR3 DNA follows: TGTGCCACCAGTGACGGGACTACCGGGGAGCTGTTTTTT. It translates to CATSDGTTGELFF.

The V call is TRBV6-5, the J call TRBJ1-2; D not resolved. The CDR3 runs 14 residues. The V end was cut by 5 bases, the J end by 3 bases, with 13 bases between. Germline CDR1 MNHEY, CDR2 SVGAGI. CDR3 region: CASSTNGAYYGYTF. As DNA, the CDR3 is TGTGCCAGCAGTACTAACGGTGCATACTATGGCTACACCTTC.

J is TRBJ1-5 and V is TRBV25-1; D remains unclear. CDR3 size: 14 residues. Germline V gene data show CDR1 as MGHDK and CDR2 as SYGVNS. Trimming pared 3 bases from V and 7 bases from J, leaving 13 bases between. The chain's CDR3 is CASSDVTAVQPQHF. In nucleotides, the CDR3 is TGTGCCAGCAGTGACGTTACAGCCGTCCAGCCCCAGCATTTT.